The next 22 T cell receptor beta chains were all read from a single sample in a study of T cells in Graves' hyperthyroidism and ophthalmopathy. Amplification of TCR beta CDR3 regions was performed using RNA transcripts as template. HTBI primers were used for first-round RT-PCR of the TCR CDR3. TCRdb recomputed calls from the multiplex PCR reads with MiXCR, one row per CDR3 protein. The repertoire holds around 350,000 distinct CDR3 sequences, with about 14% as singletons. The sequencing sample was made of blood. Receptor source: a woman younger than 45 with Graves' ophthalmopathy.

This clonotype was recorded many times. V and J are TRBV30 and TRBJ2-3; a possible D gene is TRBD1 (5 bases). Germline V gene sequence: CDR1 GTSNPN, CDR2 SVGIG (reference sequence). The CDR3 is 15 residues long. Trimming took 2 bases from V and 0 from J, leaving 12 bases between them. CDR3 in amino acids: CAWSLGATSTDTQYF. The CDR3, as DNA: TGTGCCTGGAGTTTAGGGGCAACTAGCACAGATACGCAGTATTTT.

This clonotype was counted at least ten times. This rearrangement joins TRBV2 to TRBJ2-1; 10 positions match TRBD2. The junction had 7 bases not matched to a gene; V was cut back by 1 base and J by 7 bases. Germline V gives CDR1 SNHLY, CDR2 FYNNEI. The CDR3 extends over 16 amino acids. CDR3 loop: CASSEVLSGGQNEQFF. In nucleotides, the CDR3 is TGTGCCAGCAGTGAAGTTCTTAGCGGGGGGCAGAATGAGCAGTTCTTC.

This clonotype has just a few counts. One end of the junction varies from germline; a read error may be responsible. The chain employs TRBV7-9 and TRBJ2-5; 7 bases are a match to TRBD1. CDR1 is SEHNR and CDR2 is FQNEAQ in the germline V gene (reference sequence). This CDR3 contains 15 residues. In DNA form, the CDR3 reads TGTGCCAGCAGCTGGGTAGGACAGGCACAAGGGACCCAGTACTTC. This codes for CASSWVGQAQGTQYF.

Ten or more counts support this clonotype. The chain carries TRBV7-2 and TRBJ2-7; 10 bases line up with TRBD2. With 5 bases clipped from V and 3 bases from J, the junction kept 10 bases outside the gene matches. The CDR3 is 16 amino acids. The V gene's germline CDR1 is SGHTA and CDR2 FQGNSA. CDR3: CASSLSYSGGFYEQYF. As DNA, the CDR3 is TGTGCCAGCAGCCTTAGTTATAGCGGGGGGTTCTACGAGCAGTACTTC.

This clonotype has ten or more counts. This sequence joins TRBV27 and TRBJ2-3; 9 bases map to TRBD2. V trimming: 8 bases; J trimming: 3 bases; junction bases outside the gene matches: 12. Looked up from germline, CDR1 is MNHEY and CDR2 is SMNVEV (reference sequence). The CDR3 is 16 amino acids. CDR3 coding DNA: TGTGCCAGCCGCCTTTGGGGCGGGGGGGCGACAGATACGCAGTATTTT. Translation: CASRLWGGGATDTQYF.

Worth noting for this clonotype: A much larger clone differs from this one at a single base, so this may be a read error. The CDR3 loop reads CAGSSRGDYNSPLHF. CDR3 DNA: TGTGCCGGCAGTTCCAGAGGAGACTATAATTCACCCCTCCACTTT. This chain links TRBV12-3 or TRBV12-4 with TRBJ1-6; D is uncertain. The CDR3 totals 15 residues.

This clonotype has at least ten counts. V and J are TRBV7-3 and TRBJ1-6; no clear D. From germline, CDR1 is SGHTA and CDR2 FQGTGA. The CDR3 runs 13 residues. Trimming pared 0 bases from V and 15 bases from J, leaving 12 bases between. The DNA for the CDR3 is TGTGCCAGCAGCTTAACTGCGGTGGGCGTCCTCCACTTT. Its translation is CASSLTAVGVLHF.

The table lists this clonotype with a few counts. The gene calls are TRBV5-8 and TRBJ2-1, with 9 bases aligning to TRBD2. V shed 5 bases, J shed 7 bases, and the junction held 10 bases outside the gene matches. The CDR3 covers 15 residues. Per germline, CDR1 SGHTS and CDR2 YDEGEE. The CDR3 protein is CASRFSGGNRNEQFF. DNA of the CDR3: TGTGCCAGCAGATTCAGCGGGGGGAATAGAAATGAGCAGTTCTTC. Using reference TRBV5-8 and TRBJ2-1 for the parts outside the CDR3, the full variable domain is EAGVTQSPTHLIKTRGQQATLRCSPISGHTSVYWYQQALGLGLQFLLWYDEGEERNRGNFPPRFSGRQFPNYSSELNVNALELEDSALYLCASRFSGGNRNEQFFGPGTRLTVL.

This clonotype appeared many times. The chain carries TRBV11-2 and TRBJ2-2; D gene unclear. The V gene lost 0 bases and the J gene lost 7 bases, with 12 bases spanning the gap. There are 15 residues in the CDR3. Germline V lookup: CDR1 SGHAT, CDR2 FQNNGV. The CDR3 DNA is TGTGCCAGCAGCTTAGATTTGCAGACGGGCGGGGAGCTGTTTTTT. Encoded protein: CASSLDLQTGGELFF.

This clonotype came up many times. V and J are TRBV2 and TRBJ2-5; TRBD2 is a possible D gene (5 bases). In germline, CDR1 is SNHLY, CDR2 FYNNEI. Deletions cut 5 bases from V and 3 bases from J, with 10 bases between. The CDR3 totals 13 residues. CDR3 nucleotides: TGTGCCAGCAGTTATGAGGGTAAAGAGACCCAGTACTTC. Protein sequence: CASSYEGKETQYF.

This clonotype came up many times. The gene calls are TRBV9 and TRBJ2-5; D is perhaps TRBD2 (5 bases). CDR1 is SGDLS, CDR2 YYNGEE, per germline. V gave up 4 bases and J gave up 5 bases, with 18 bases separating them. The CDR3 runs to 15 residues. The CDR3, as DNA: TGTGCCAGCAGCCCGGACGGAGGATCTTGGGAGACCCAGTACTTC. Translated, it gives CASSPDGGSWETQYF.

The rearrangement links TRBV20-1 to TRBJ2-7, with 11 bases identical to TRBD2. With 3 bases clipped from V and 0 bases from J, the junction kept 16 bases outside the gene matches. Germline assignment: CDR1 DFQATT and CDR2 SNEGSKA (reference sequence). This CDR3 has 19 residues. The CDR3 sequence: CSARGATSGGPKSSYEQYF. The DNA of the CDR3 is TGCAGTGCTAGGGGGGCCACTAGCGGGGGCCCTAAAAGCTCCTACGAGCAGTACTTC.

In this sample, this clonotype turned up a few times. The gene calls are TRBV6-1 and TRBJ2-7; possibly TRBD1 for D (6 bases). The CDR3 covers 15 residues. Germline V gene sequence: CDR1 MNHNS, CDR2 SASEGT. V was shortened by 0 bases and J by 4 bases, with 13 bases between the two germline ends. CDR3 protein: CASSEAGAGAYEQYF. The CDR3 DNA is TGTGCCAGCAGTGAAGCAGGGGCAGGGGCGTACGAGCAGTACTTC.

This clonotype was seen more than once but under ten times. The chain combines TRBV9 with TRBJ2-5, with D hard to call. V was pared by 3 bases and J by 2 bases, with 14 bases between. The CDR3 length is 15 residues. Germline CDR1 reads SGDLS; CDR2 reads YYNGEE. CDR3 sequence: CASSAHNRNQETQYF. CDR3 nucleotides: TGTGCCAGCAGCGCACACAATCGGAATCAAGAGACCCAGTACTTC.

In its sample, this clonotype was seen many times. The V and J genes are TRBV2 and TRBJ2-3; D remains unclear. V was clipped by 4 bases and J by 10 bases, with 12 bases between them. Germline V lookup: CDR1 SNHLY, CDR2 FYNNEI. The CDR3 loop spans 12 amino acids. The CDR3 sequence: CASSVGNEAQYF. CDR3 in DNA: TGTGCCAGCAGTGTAGGCAACGAGGCGCAGTATTTT.

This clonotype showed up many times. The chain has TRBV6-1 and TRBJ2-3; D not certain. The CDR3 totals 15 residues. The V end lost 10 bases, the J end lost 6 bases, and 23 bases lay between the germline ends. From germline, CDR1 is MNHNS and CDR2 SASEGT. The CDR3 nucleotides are TGTGCCACCTACAGCTCGGAAACGTTTCGGGATACGCAGTATTTT. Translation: CATYSSETFRDTQYF.

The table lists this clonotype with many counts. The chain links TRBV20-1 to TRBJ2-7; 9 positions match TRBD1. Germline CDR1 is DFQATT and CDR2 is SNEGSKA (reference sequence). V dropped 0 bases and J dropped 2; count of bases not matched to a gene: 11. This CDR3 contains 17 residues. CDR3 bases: TGCAGTGCTAGAGATGTAAACCCGGGACAGGGCCCCTACGAGCAGTACTTC. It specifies CSARDVNPGQGPYEQYF.

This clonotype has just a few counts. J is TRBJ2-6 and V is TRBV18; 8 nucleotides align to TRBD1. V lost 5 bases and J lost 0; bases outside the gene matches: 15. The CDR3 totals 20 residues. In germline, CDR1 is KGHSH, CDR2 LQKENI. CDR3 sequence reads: CASSAYSAGTGGSGANVLTF. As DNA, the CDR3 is TGTGCCAGCTCAGCCTACTCCGCCGGGACAGGAGGCTCTGGGGCCAACGTCCTGACTTTC.

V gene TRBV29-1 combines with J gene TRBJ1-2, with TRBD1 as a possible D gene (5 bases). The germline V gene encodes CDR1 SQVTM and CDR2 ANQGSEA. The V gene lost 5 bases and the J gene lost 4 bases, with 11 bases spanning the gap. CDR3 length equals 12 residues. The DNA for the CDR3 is TGCAGCGTTCCTTGGGGGGGCTATGGCTACACCTTC. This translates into CSVPWGGYGYTF.

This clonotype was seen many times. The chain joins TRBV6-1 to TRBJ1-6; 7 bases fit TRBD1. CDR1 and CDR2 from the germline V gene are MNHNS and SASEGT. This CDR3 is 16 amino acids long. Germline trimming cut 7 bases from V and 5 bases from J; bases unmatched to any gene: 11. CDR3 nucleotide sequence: TGTGCCAGCATACAGACAGGGTTCGTTGATAATTCACCCCTCCACTTT. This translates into CASIQTGFVDNSPLHF.

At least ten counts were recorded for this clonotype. CDR3 sequence (DNA): TGTGCCTGGAGCATTGTAGGGGAGCTGTTTTTT. It specifies CAWSIVGELFF. This chain connects TRBV30 to TRBJ2-2; D is ambiguous. V lost 3 bases and J 8 bases, leaving 7 bases between the germline ends. The germline CDR1 and CDR2 sequences are GTSNPN and SVGIG (reference sequence). This CDR3 contains 11 residues.

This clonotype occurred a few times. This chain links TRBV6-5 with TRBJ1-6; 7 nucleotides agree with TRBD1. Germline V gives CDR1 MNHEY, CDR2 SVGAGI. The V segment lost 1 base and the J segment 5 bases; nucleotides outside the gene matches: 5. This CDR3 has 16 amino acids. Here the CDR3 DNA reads TGTGCCAGCAGTTACTACACAGGGGAGAATAATTCACCCCTCCACTTT. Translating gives CASSYYTGENNSPLHF.